This T cell receptor (beta chain) comes out of a study of cytomegalovirus exposure and HLA in healthy donors. Findings and caveats of the study: In vitro work confirmed that a few CMV-associated chains recognize CMV antigens.

Separate from the approximately 720-subject first cohort was the approximately 120-subject validation cohort, to which the donors belonged. Clones were read by immunoSEQ multiplex PCR, and TCRdb kept only the in-frame ones, dropping some. The sample yields 210,000 or so clones, roughly 88% seen once. This CDR3 has 16 amino acids. Per germline, CDR1 SQVTM and CDR2 ANQGSEA. V lost 4 bases and J lost 4; bases outside the gene matches: 13. As regards this clone: Its specificity is unknown.

The source is a woman between 18 and 29 years old in good health and CMV-seronegative. The sample taken for sequencing was PBMCs. This sequence joins TRBV29-1 and TRBJ2-7; 10 positions agree with TRBD1. CDR3 sequence: CSVARDRGRNPYEQYF. The CDR3 nucleotides are TGCAGCGTTGCGCGCGACAGGGGGCGAAACCCTTACGAGCAGTACTTC.